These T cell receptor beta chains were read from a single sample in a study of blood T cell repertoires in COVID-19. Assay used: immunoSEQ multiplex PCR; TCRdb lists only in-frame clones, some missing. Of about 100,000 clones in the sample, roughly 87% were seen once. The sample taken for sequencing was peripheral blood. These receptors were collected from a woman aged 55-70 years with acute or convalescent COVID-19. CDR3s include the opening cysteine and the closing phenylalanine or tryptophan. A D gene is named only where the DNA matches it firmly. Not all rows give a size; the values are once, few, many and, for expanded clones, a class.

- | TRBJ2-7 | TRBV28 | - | CASSFPNSGYSYEQYF | TGTGCCAGCAGTTTCCCCAATAGCGGATACTCCTACGAGCAGTACTTC
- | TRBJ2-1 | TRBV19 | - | CASSMYTEQFF | TGTGCCAGTAGTATGTACACAGAGCAGTTCTTC
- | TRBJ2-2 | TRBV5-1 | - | CASRKGETPGELFF | TGCGCCAGCAGGAAGGGAGAAACCCCCGGGGAGCTGTTTTTT
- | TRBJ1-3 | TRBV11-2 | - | CASSPGGANTIYF | TGTGCCAGCAGCCCGGGGGGGGCCAACACCATATATTTT
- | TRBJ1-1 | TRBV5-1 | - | CASSLDPGRDTEAFF | TGCGCCAGCAGCTTGGACCCAGGGCGTGATACTGAAGCTTTCTTT
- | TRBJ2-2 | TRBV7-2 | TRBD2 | CASSLDSGRSGELFF | TGTGCCAGCAGCTTAGATAGCGGGAGATCCGGGGAGCTGTTTTTT
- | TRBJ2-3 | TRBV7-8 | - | CASSVRPGDTQYF | TGTGCCAGCAGCGTCCGGCCGGGGGATACGCAGTATTTT
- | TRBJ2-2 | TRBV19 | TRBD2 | CASFQGASGRANGELFF | TGTGCCAGCTTCCAGGGGGCGAGCGGGAGGGCTAACGGGGAGCTGTTTTTT
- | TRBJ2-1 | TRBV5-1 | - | CASSLALASEQFF | TGCGCCAGCAGCTTGGCCCTAGCATCTGAGCAGTTCTTC
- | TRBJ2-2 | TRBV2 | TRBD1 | CASRRQGPNTGELFF | TGTGCCAGCAGGAGACAGGGGCCGAACACCGGGGAGCTGTTTTTT
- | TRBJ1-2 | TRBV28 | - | CASSSTGSVYTF | TGTGCCAGCAGTTCTACAGGATCGGTATACACCTTC
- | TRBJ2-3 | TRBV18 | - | CASSPTSGVSDTQYF | TGTGCCAGCTCACCCACATCAGGGGTCAGCGATACGCAGTATTTT
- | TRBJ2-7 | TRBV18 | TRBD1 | CASSGTGTGSYEQYF | TGTGCCAGCTCAGGGACCGGGACAGGGAGCTACGAGCAGTACTTC
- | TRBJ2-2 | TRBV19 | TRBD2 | CASHPGGGTGELFF | TGTGCCAGCCACCCGGGAGGGGGCACCGGGGAGCTGTTTTTT
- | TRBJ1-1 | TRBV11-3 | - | CASSLAGFPEAFF | TGTGCCAGCAGCTTAGCGGGGTTCCCTGAAGCTTTCTTT
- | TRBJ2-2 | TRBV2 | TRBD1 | CASSDVQGANTGELFF | TGTGCCAGCAGTGATGTTCAGGGGGCGAACACCGGGGAGCTGTTTTTT
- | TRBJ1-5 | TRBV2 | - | CASSEWGGPQHF | TGTGCCAGCAGTGAGTGGGGGGGGCCCCAGCATTTT
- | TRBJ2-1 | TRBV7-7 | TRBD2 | CASSQTSGTSGRGAGNEQFF | TGTGCTAGCAGCCAGACGTCAGGGACTAGCGGGAGGGGCGCGGGGAATGAGCAGTTCTTC
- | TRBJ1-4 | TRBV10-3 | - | CAISEGVEKLFF | TGTGCCATCAGTGAAGGGGTGGAAAAACTGTTTTTT
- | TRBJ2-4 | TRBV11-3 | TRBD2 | CASSLEGLAVQYF | TGTGCCAGCAGCTTAGAGGGACTAGCGGTTCAGTACTTC
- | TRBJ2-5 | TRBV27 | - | CASSLSPIGETQYF | TGTGCCAGCAGTCTATCACCCATCGGGGAGACCCAGTACTTC
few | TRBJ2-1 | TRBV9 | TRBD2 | CASSVTSGRHNEQFF | TGTGCCAGCAGCGTAACTAGCGGGAGACACAATGAGCAGTTCTTC
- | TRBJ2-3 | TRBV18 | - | CASSPPADPDTQYF | TGTGCCAGCTCACCACCGGCAGATCCAGATACGCAGTATTTT
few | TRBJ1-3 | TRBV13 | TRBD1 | CASSLGPTGAGNTIYF | TGTGCCAGCAGCTTAGGCCCGACAGGGGCTGGAAACACCATATATTTT
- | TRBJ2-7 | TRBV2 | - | CACSLAIGELFF | TGTGCCTGCAGTTTAGCTATTGGAGAGCTGTTCTTC
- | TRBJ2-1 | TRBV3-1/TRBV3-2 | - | CASSRGPTSNEQFF | TGTGCCAGCAGCCGCGGACCGACTAGTAATGAGCAGTTCTTC
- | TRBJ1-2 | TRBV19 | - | CASSPGQTRRDYGYTF | TGTGCCAGTAGTCCCGGACAGACCCGAAGGGACTATGGCTACACCTTC
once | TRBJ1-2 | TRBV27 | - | CASWGRSGSYGYTF | TGTGCCAGCTGGGGGCGGTCTGGGAGCTATGGCTACACCTTC